This T cell receptor (beta chain) was found in a study of blood T cell repertoires in COVID-19. V lost 7 bases and J lost 9, with 19 bases in between. CDR3 length: 13 residues. From germline, CDR1 is SQVTM and CDR2 ANQGSEA. TCRdb's table, derived via immunoSEQ multiplex PCR, lists solely in-frame clones and lacks some. The sample holds about 330,000 clones, 70% to 90% seen once. This receptor was taken from a woman aged 25 to 39 who had recovered from COVID-19. Sequences were obtained from PBMCs or T cells enriched from blood (not recorded which). The chain joins TRBV29-1 to TRBJ1-5; no firm D call. This CDR3 is CSALPPGGGPQHF. The CDR3 DNA sequence: TGCAGCGCCCTCCCACCCGGTGGCGGGCCCCAGCATTTT.